What follows are 19 T cell receptor beta chains derived from one specimen sequenced in a study of blood T cell repertoires in COVID-19. Assay used: immunoSEQ multiplex PCR; TCRdb lists only in-frame clones, some missing. The sample shows about 63,000 clones, approximately 88% of them seen only once. Sequencing was performed on peripheral blood. The origin of the receptors is a human donor in a cohort sampled during active COVID-19.

The chain combines TRBV24-1 with TRBJ2-5; 9 nucleotides agree with TRBD1. CDR3 length: 16 amino acids. V shed 6 bases, J shed 0 bases, and the junction held 7 bases outside the gene matches. Germline values: CDR1 KGHDR, CDR2 SFDVKD. The DNA of the CDR3 is TGTGCCACCAGTCGAACCGGGACAGGGAACCAAGAGACCCAGTACTTC. This translates into CATSRTGTGNQETQYF.

This chain links TRBV10-3 with TRBJ2-1, with D maybe TRBD1 (5 bases). The CDR3 has 12 residues. Germline CDR1 reads ENHRY; CDR2 reads SYGVKD. The V end lost 8 bases, the J end lost 2 bases, and 7 bases lay between the germline ends. In DNA form, the CDR3 reads TGTGCCATCGGGGCTACCTACAATGAGCAGTTCTTC. Translated: CAIGATYNEQFF.

V and J are TRBV28 and TRBJ2-1; 15 nucleotides line up with TRBD2. Germline values: CDR1 MDHEN, CDR2 SYDVKM. This CDR3 is 16 amino acids long. J gave up 7 bases and V 6 bases, and 7 bases lay outside the gene matches. The CDR3 here is CASSYTGTSGRNEQFF. CDR3 DNA: TGTGCCAGCAGCTATACCGGGACTAGCGGGAGGAATGAGCAGTTCTTC.

The table lists this clone with a count of one. This rearrangement joins TRBV6-2 or TRBV6-3 to TRBJ1-5, with 9 bases aligning to TRBD1. The CDR3 consists of 17 residues. V shed 2 bases and J 4 bases; nucleotides not matched to a gene: 9. Germline-derived CDR1 and CDR2 are MNHEY and SVGEGT. The CDR3 reads CASSYGDRGLGNQPQHF. CDR3 DNA sequence: TGTGCCAGCAGTTACGGCGACAGGGGGTTGGGGAATCAGCCCCAGCATTTT.

The V and J genes are TRBV6-2 or TRBV6-3 and TRBJ2-1, with 9 bases aligning to TRBD1. The CDR3 sequence is 19 residues long. Per the germline V gene, CDR1 is MNHEY and CDR2 is SVGEGT. With 2 bases clipped from V and 7 bases from J, the junction kept 18 bases outside the gene matches. Here the CDR3 DNA reads TGTGCCAGCAGTTACACCGGGACAGGGAGCCTTTTTACCCAGAATGAGCAGTTCTTC. It specifies CASSYTGTGSLFTQNEQFF.

This clone was found a few times. The rearrangement links TRBV19 to TRBJ2-7; D perhaps matches TRBD1 (6 bases). Germline loops: CDR1 LNHDA, CDR2 SQIVND (reference sequence). V was pared by 3 bases and J by 6 bases, with 15 bases between. The CDR3 contains 14 residues. The CDR3 DNA reads as TGTGCCAGTAGTATGGCAGGGGACCTAGGCGAGCAGTACTTC. This codes for CASSMAGDLGEQYF. Supplemented by reference TRBV19 and TRBJ2-7, the full variable domain reads DGGITQSPKYLFRKEGQNVTLSCEQNLNHDAMYWYRQDPGQGLRLIYYSQIVNDFQKGDIAEGYSVSREKKESFPLTVTSAQKNPTAFYLCASSMAGDLGEQYFGPGTRLTVT.

The CDR3 region has the DNA TGTGCCAGCAGCTTGATACTAGCCCCGAATGAGCAGTTCTTC. This translates into CASSLILAPNEQFF. The chain combines TRBV5-5 with TRBJ2-1; TRBD2 might be the D (6 bases). Trimming removed 1 base from V and 7 bases from J, with 12 bases in between. Germline-derived CDR1 and CDR2 are SGHKS and YYEKEE (reference sequence). The CDR3 runs to 14 residues.

The chain combines TRBV6-5 with TRBJ1-2; possibly TRBD1 for D (6 bases). The CDR3 contains 16 residues. The germline V gene has CDR1 MNHEY and CDR2 SVGAGI. Between the trimmed V and J ends, which lost 4 bases and 6 bases, there was a span of 21 bases. DNA for the CDR3: TGTGCCAGCAGTTCCCGCCCTACAGGGTTAACTAATGGCTACACCTTC. Amino acid sequence: CASSSRPTGLTNGYTF.

The chain links TRBV6-6 to TRBJ2-1, with 8 bases matching TRBD2. V shed 4 bases, J shed 6 bases, and the junction held 8 bases outside the gene matches. The CDR3 is made up of 15 amino acids. Per the germline V gene, CDR1 is MNHNY and CDR2 is SVGAGI (reference sequence). CDR3 residues: CASSSQGLGGNEQFF. In nucleotides, the CDR3 is TGTGCCAGCAGTTCCCAGGGACTAGGGGGCAATGAGCAGTTCTTC.

V usage is TRBV10-1 and J usage is TRBJ2-1, with D unclear. The germline V gene has CDR1 WNHNN and CDR2 SYGVQD (reference sequence). The V end was cut by 0 bases, the J end by 6 bases, with 9 bases between. The CDR3 has 14 amino acids. Here the CDR3 reads CASSESSYGNEQFF. The CDR3 DNA sequence: TGCGCCAGCAGTGAGTCTAGTTACGGCAATGAGCAGTTCTTC.

This clone showed up just once. V usage is TRBV5-6 and J usage is TRBJ1-1, with 8 bases matching TRBD1. Germline CDR1 is SGHDT and CDR2 is YYEEEE. V trimming: 0 bases; J trimming: 1 base; junction bases outside the gene matches: 5. The CDR3 spans 16 residues. CDR3 coding DNA: TGTGCCAGCAGCTTGGTGGGGGACAGGCCGAACACTGAAGCTTTCTTT. As protein: CASSLVGDRPNTEAFF.

The chain couples TRBV29-1 to TRBJ2-3, with 7 bases matching TRBD1. V was clipped by 6 bases and J by 0 bases; unmatched bases: 3. CDR3 size: 13 residues. The germline gives CDR1 SQVTM, CDR2 ANQGSEA. The CDR3 is CSVQGSSTDTQYF. In nucleotides, the CDR3 is TGCAGCGTACAGGGGTCTAGCACAGATACGCAGTATTTT.

In the case of this clone: Other DNA sequences in this specimen translate into the identical CDR3. The genes are TRBV12-3 or TRBV12-4 and TRBJ2-7, with 7 nucleotides matching TRBD1. With V trimmed by 6 bases and J by 2 bases, 4 bases remained unmatched. This CDR3 is built from 13 residues. The CDR3 DNA reads as TGTGCCAGCAGCTTCCAGGGGGCCTACGAGCAGTACTTC. It is translated as CASSFQGAYEQYF.

The CDR3 DNA sequence: TGTGCCACCGCCCCACAGGGGGGCACAGATACGCAGTATTTT. Its translation: CATAPQGGTDTQYF. The V gene is TRBV5-4, the J gene TRBJ2-3, with 8 bases matching TRBD1. V was clipped by 9 bases and J by 1 base; unmatched bases: 7. CDR3 length: 14 residues. Looked up from germline, CDR1 is SGHNT and CDR2 is YYREEE (reference sequence).

The CDR3 DNA reads as TGTGCCACCAGTGATTTGTCTAGCGGGATGGAGACCCAGTACTTC. Its translation: CATSDLSSGMETQYF. The chain is built from TRBV24-1 and TRBJ2-5; 9 bases are a match to TRBD2. From germline, CDR1 is KGHDR and CDR2 SFDVKD. Unmatched junction bases numbered 3, after V lost 0 bases and J lost 5 bases. This CDR3 contains 15 residues.

The V and J genes are TRBV18 and TRBJ2-5, with 8 bases matching TRBD1. V lost 3 bases to trimming and J lost 1 base; unmatched junction nucleotides: 4. The germline V gene has CDR1 KGHSH and CDR2 LQKENI. The CDR3 consists of 15 residues. CDR3 bases: TGTGCCAGCTCACCGGGGACAGGACGCCAAGAGACCCAGTACTTC. Translated: CASSPGTGRQETQYF.

This chain connects TRBV9 to TRBJ2-7; perhaps TRBD1 as D (6 bases). V was clipped by 4 bases and J by 5 bases, with 16 bases between them. This CDR3 spans 14 amino acids. CDR1 and CDR2 from the germline V gene are SGDLS and YYNGEE. The CDR3 protein is CASSLTGEADEQYF. CDR3 sequence (DNA): TGTGCCAGCAGCCTGACAGGTGAGGCTGACGAGCAGTACTTC.

This chain links TRBV11-3 with TRBJ2-3; 7 bases fit TRBD2. Germline CDR1 SGHNT, CDR2 YENEEA. V lost 1 base, J lost 3 bases, and 4 bases stayed unmatched. This CDR3 is built from 15 residues. CDR3 sequence (DNA): TGTGCCAGCAGCTTAGGGCTAGCGGCGACAGATACGCAGTATTTT. It encodes CASSLGLAATDTQYF.

The rearrangement joins TRBV2 to TRBJ1-5; 8 bases align to TRBD1. The CDR3 totals 15 residues. Germline V gene lookup returns CDR1 SNHLY and CDR2 FYNNEI. V trimming: 6 bases; J trimming: 7 bases; junction bases outside the gene matches: 11. CDR3 sequence: CASRSTGTGRQPQHF. CDR3 sequence (DNA): TGTGCCAGCAGGAGCACCGGGACAGGTCGACAGCCCCAGCATTTT.